The rows below give T cell receptor beta chains drawn from one sample of a study of blood T cell repertoires in COVID-19. TCRdb's table, derived via immunoSEQ multiplex PCR, lists solely in-frame clones and lacks some. Found here are 200,000 to 300,000 clones, about 87% of them singletons; the top ten hold approximately 5.1%. The sequenced material came from peripheral blood. Source of these receptors: a woman aged 55 to 70 with COVID-19, enrolled during active disease. Both conserved end residues are part of each CDR3. A D gene is named only where the DNA matches it firmly. Size is omitted from some rows. Given values are once, few, many or a class for expanded clones.

D gene: TRBD2; CDR3 length: 15; V gene: TRBV5-4; J gene: TRBJ2-5; clone size: NA; CDR3 DNA: TGTGCCAGCAGCTTGGGACTAGCGGGAGAAGAGACCCAGTACTTC; CDR3 protein: CASSLGLAGEETQYF
D gene: NA; CDR3 length: 16; V gene: TRBV6-5; J gene: TRBJ2-7; clone size: NA; CDR3 DNA: TGTGCCAGCAGTTACGTGCAGGGCCTACAGGGCTACGAGCAGTACTTC; CDR3 protein: CASSYVQGLQGYEQYF
D gene: TRBD2; CDR3 length: 16; V gene: TRBV19; J gene: TRBJ2-1; clone size: NA; CDR3 DNA: TGTGCCAGTAGTACCCAACAGCGGGGATCCTACAATGAGCAGTTCTTC; CDR3 protein: CASSTQQRGSYNEQFF
D gene: TRBD2; CDR3 length: 15; V gene: TRBV30; J gene: TRBJ2-3; clone size: NA; CDR3 DNA: TGTGCCTGGAGTGTACGGCGGGAGAGGACAGATACGCAGTATTTT; CDR3 protein: CAWSVRRERTDTQYF
D gene: NA; CDR3 length: 12; V gene: TRBV6-2/TRBV6-3; J gene: TRBJ2-5; clone size: NA; CDR3 DNA: TGTGCCAGCAGTTGGGCGTGGGAGACCCAGTACTTC; CDR3 protein: CASSWAWETQYF
D gene: TRBD1; CDR3 length: 15; V gene: TRBV6-5; J gene: TRBJ1-6; clone size: NA; CDR3 DNA: TGTGCCAGCCTTAAACCGGGACAGACACATTCACCCCTCCACTTT; CDR3 protein: CASLKPGQTHSPLHF
D gene: TRBD2; CDR3 length: 14; V gene: TRBV19; J gene: TRBJ2-5; clone size: NA; CDR3 DNA: TGTGCCACCAGGACTAGCGGGAGTGTCGAGACCCAGTACTTC; CDR3 protein: CATRTSGSVETQYF
D gene: TRBD1; CDR3 length: 19; V gene: TRBV28; J gene: TRBJ1-1; clone size: NA; CDR3 DNA: TGTGCCAGCAGTTCCCCACCGGGACAGCCGGCGGGTGCGAACACTGAAGCTTTCTTT; CDR3 protein: CASSSPPGQPAGANTEAFF
D gene: NA; CDR3 length: 16; V gene: TRBV13; J gene: TRBJ1-4; clone size: NA; CDR3 DNA: TGTGCCAGCAGCAATTTCACCGGGACACCGAATGAAAAACTGTTTTTT; CDR3 protein: CASSNFTGTPNEKLFF
D gene: NA; CDR3 length: 15; V gene: TRBV5-4; J gene: TRBJ2-6; clone size: few; CDR3 DNA: TGTGCCAGCAGCGCTGGGAGATCTGGGGCCAACGTCCTGACTTTC; CDR3 protein: CASSAGRSGANVLTF
D gene: NA; CDR3 length: 15; V gene: TRBV14; J gene: TRBJ2-3; clone size: NA; CDR3 DNA: TGTGCCAGCAGCGCGCCGGGAGCTCGCACAGATACGCAGTATTTT; CDR3 protein: CASSAPGARTDTQYF
D gene: TRBD1; CDR3 length: 18; V gene: TRBV19; J gene: TRBJ2-6; clone size: NA; CDR3 DNA: TGTGCCAGTACCTCTGGGACAGGGGCCCGGTCTGGGGCCAACGTCCTGACTTTC; CDR3 protein: CASTSGTGARSGANVLTF
D gene: NA; CDR3 length: 14; V gene: TRBV24-1; J gene: TRBJ2-2; clone size: few; CDR3 DNA: TGTGCCACCAGTGAACGCCAGGGTCTAGGGGAGCTGTTTTTT; CDR3 protein: CATSERQGLGELFF
D gene: TRBD1; CDR3 length: 14; V gene: TRBV27; J gene: TRBJ1-2; clone size: NA; CDR3 DNA: TGTGCCAGCAGTTCCGGACAGGGTGTCTATGGCTACACCTTC; CDR3 protein: CASSSGQGVYGYTF
D gene: TRBD2; CDR3 length: 18; V gene: TRBV3-1/TRBV3-2; J gene: TRBJ2-7; clone size: NA; CDR3 DNA: TGTGCCAGCAGCCAAGATCTAGGTAGCGGGAGGGCCTCCTACGAGCAGTACTTC; CDR3 protein: CASSQDLGSGRASYEQYF
D gene: TRBD2; CDR3 length: 17; V gene: TRBV7-9; J gene: TRBJ2-2; clone size: few; CDR3 DNA: TGTGCCAGCACCCTGCCGCGGACTAGCGGATTGGGCGGGGAGCTGTTTTTT; CDR3 protein: CASTLPRTSGLGGELFF
D gene: NA; CDR3 length: 14; V gene: TRBV10-3; J gene: TRBJ1-4; clone size: NA; CDR3 DNA: TGTGCCATCAGTGAGGGGACAAGTAATGAAAAACTGTTTTTT; CDR3 protein: CAISEGTSNEKLFF
D gene: NA; CDR3 length: 13; V gene: TRBV18; J gene: TRBJ1-1; clone size: NA; CDR3 DNA: TGTGCCAGCTCACCTCGGACAGAAGCTGAAGCTTTCTTT; CDR3 protein: CASSPRTEAEAFF
D gene: TRBD1; CDR3 length: 12; V gene: TRBV2; J gene: TRBJ2-4; clone size: once; CDR3 DNA: TGTGCCAGCGGGGGACAGGGAAACATTCAGTACTTC; CDR3 protein: CASGGQGNIQYF
D gene: TRBD2; CDR3 length: 14; V gene: TRBV5-1; J gene: TRBJ2-1; clone size: NA; CDR3 DNA: TGCGCCAGCAGCCCGGGGGAGCGGGGTAATGAGCAGTTCTTC; CDR3 protein: CASSPGERGNEQFF
D gene: TRBD2; CDR3 length: 14; V gene: TRBV3-1/TRBV3-2; J gene: TRBJ2-3; clone size: once; CDR3 DNA: TGTGCCAGCAAAAATAGCGGGCCCACAGATACGCAGTATTTT; CDR3 protein: CASKNSGPTDTQYF
D gene: TRBD1; CDR3 length: 14; V gene: TRBV28; J gene: TRBJ2-7; clone size: few; CDR3 DNA: TGTGCCAGCAGGGCGACAGGGGGCAAGGACGAGCAGTACTTC; CDR3 protein: CASRATGGKDEQYF
D gene: NA; CDR3 length: 17; V gene: TRBV3-1/TRBV3-2; J gene: TRBJ1-6; clone size: NA; CDR3 DNA: TGTGCCAGCAGCCAAGACCGCCCGGGTTCCTATAATTCACCCCTCCACTTT; CDR3 protein: CASSQDRPGSYNSPLHF
D gene: TRBD2; CDR3 length: 16; V gene: TRBV7-9; J gene: TRBJ2-5; clone size: NA; CDR3 DNA: TGTGCCAGCAGTCCCGTCGGGGGAGGGGTACAAGAGACCCAGTACTTC; CDR3 protein: CASSPVGGGVQETQYF
D gene: NA; CDR3 length: 13; V gene: TRBV28; J gene: TRBJ1-2; clone size: NA; CDR3 DNA: TGTGCCAGCAGTCTACAGGGACGGGGTGGCTACACCTTC; CDR3 protein: CASSLQGRGGYTF
D gene: NA; CDR3 length: 14; V gene: TRBV9; J gene: TRBJ2-7; clone size: NA; CDR3 DNA: TGTGCCTCTTCCAAAACTAGCCGGTCCTACGAGCAGTACTTC; CDR3 protein: CASSKTSRSYEQYF
D gene: TRBD1; CDR3 length: 14; V gene: TRBV18; J gene: TRBJ1-2; clone size: NA; CDR3 DNA: TGTGCCAGCTCACCGGGACAGGCTAACTATGGCTACACCTTC; CDR3 protein: CASSPGQANYGYTF
D gene: NA; CDR3 length: 11; V gene: TRBV20-1; J gene: TRBJ2-5; clone size: NA; CDR3 DNA: TGCAGTGCTATCCAGCAAGAGACCCAGTACTTC; CDR3 protein: CSAIQQETQYF
D gene: NA; CDR3 length: 13; V gene: TRBV7-9; J gene: TRBJ1-2; clone size: NA; CDR3 DNA: TGTGCCAGCAGCCCCGTACTTAACTATGGCTACACCTTC; CDR3 protein: CASSPVLNYGYTF
D gene: TRBD1; CDR3 length: 14; V gene: TRBV6-5; J gene: TRBJ1-2; clone size: NA; CDR3 DNA: TGTGCCAGCAGACGGAGGGACAGGGGGTACGGCTACACCTTC; CDR3 protein: CASRRRDRGYGYTF
D gene: TRBD1; CDR3 length: 13; V gene: TRBV30; J gene: TRBJ1-2; clone size: NA; CDR3 DNA: TGTGCCTGGGGTGGGGCAGGGGGCCTTGGCTACACCTTC; CDR3 protein: CAWGGAGGLGYTF
D gene: TRBD2; CDR3 length: 16; V gene: TRBV7-9; J gene: TRBJ2-1; clone size: once; CDR3 DNA: TGTGCCAGCAGCTACGCCACTAGCGTCACCTACAATGAGCAGTTCTTC; CDR3 protein: CASSYATSVTYNEQFF
D gene: TRBD1; CDR3 length: 13; V gene: TRBV12-3/TRBV12-4; J gene: TRBJ2-1; clone size: NA; CDR3 DNA: TGTGCCAGCACCTTGGAACGGACAGGGCGGGGGTTCTTC; CDR3 protein: CASTLERTGRGFF
D gene: TRBD2; CDR3 length: 13; V gene: TRBV20-1; J gene: TRBJ2-3; clone size: NA; CDR3 DNA: TGCAGTGCTAGTGCTCTAGCGGGAACTACGCAGTATTTT; CDR3 protein: CSASALAGTTQYF
D gene: NA; CDR3 length: 13; V gene: TRBV6-5; J gene: TRBJ2-7; clone size: NA; CDR3 DNA: TGTGCCAGCACCGGGGGAAGGTCCTACGAGCAGTACTTC; CDR3 protein: CASTGGRSYEQYF
D gene: TRBD2; CDR3 length: 14; V gene: TRBV5-1; J gene: TRBJ2-5; clone size: NA; CDR3 DNA: TGCGCCAGCAGCGTTAGCGGGATCGGAGAGACCCAGTACTTC; CDR3 protein: CASSVSGIGETQYF
D gene: NA; CDR3 length: 15; V gene: TRBV27; J gene: TRBJ1-1; clone size: NA; CDR3 DNA: TGTGCCAGCAGCCGTACAGGGTACATGAACACTGAAGCTTTCTTT; CDR3 protein: CASSRTGYMNTEAFF
D gene: NA; CDR3 length: 13; V gene: TRBV18; J gene: TRBJ2-3; clone size: NA; CDR3 DNA: TGTGCCAGCTCACCACCGCGGGGTGATACGCAGTATTTT; CDR3 protein: CASSPPRGDTQYF
D gene: TRBD2; CDR3 length: 16; V gene: TRBV19; J gene: TRBJ2-1; clone size: NA; CDR3 DNA: TGTGCCAGTAGAAACTTCGTAGCGGGAGGGAACAATGAGCAGTTCTTC; CDR3 protein: CASRNFVAGGNNEQFF
D gene: TRBD1; CDR3 length: 14; V gene: TRBV3-1/TRBV3-2; J gene: TRBJ1-1; clone size: NA; CDR3 DNA: TGTGCCAGCAGCCAGGGACAGGGGGCAGCTGAAGCTTTCTTT; CDR3 protein: CASSQGQGAAEAFF
D gene: NA; CDR3 length: 17; V gene: TRBV4-3; J gene: TRBJ2-2; clone size: NA; CDR3 DNA: TGCGCCAGCAGCCAAGATACCCGGGACTTCTACACCGGGGAGCTGTTTTTT; CDR3 protein: CASSQDTRDFYTGELFF
D gene: NA; CDR3 length: 13; V gene: TRBV15; J gene: TRBJ1-1; clone size: NA; CDR3 DNA: TGTGCCACCAGTCTGGACACATACACTGAAGCTTTCTTT; CDR3 protein: CATSLDTYTEAFF
D gene: TRBD1; CDR3 length: 13; V gene: TRBV15; J gene: TRBJ2-1; clone size: few; CDR3 DNA: TGTGCCACCAGCCGGGACAGGGGATTTGAGCAGTTCTTC; CDR3 protein: CATSRDRGFEQFF
D gene: TRBD2; CDR3 length: 15; V gene: TRBV27; J gene: TRBJ2-7; clone size: NA; CDR3 DNA: TGTGCCAGCGCCCGTCAGAGCGGGAGGGTAAGCGAGCAGTACTTC; CDR3 protein: CASARQSGRVSEQYF
D gene: TRBD2; CDR3 length: 15; V gene: TRBV5-4; J gene: TRBJ2-2; clone size: few; CDR3 DNA: TGTGCCAGCAGCCCGGGACTACCCCCGGGCGGGGAGCTGTTTTTT; CDR3 protein: CASSPGLPPGGELFF
D gene: NA; CDR3 length: 13; V gene: TRBV7-8; J gene: TRBJ1-1; clone size: NA; CDR3 DNA: TGTGCCAGCAGCTTAGGCAGTAACACTGAAGCTTTCTTT; CDR3 protein: CASSLGSNTEAFF
D gene: NA; CDR3 length: 16; V gene: TRBV10-3; J gene: TRBJ1-5; clone size: NA; CDR3 DNA: TGTGCCATCAGGGACGGCCAGGGGACCTCCAATCAGCCCCAGCATTTT; CDR3 protein: CAIRDGQGTSNQPQHF
D gene: NA; CDR3 length: 15; V gene: TRBV6-5; J gene: TRBJ2-1; clone size: NA; CDR3 DNA: TGTGCCAGCAGGACGGGACAAGTGGGTATGAATGAGCAGTTCTTC; CDR3 protein: CASRTGQVGMNEQFF
D gene: NA; CDR3 length: 15; V gene: TRBV7-2; J gene: TRBJ2-1; clone size: NA; CDR3 DNA: TGTGCCAGCAGCTTAACCGGGAGAGTTTACAATGAGCAGTTCTTC; CDR3 protein: CASSLTGRVYNEQFF
D gene: NA; CDR3 length: 17; V gene: TRBV5-1; J gene: TRBJ2-1; clone size: NA; CDR3 DNA: TGCGCCAGCAGCTTGGCCCCCTCCGGAGGTTCTAATTATGAGCAGTTCTTC; CDR3 protein: CASSLAPSGGSNYEQFF
D gene: TRBD1; CDR3 length: 16; V gene: TRBV6-1; J gene: TRBJ1-4; clone size: NA; CDR3 DNA: TGTGCCAGCAGTGGGGACAGGGGCCACGGTAATGAAAAACTGTTTTTT; CDR3 protein: CASSGDRGHGNEKLFF
D gene: NA; CDR3 length: 15; V gene: TRBV30; J gene: TRBJ1-2; clone size: NA; CDR3 DNA: TGTGCCTGGACAAACGAACAGGGCAAAGCATATGGCTACACCTTC; CDR3 protein: CAWTNEQGKAYGYTF
D gene: NA; CDR3 length: 15; V gene: TRBV9; J gene: TRBJ1-5; clone size: NA; CDR3 DNA: TGCGCCAGCAGCGTAGGGTTGCAGGACAATCAGCCCCAGCATTTT; CDR3 protein: CASSVGLQDNQPQHF
D gene: TRBD1; CDR3 length: 13; V gene: TRBV29-1; J gene: TRBJ1-2; clone size: NA; CDR3 DNA: TGCAGCGTTGAGCAGGGGGACAGGGCTGGCTACACCTTC; CDR3 protein: CSVEQGDRAGYTF
D gene: TRBD1; CDR3 length: 15; V gene: TRBV7-2; J gene: TRBJ2-3; clone size: NA; CDR3 DNA: TGTGCCAGCAGGGACAGGGGAAGAAGCACAGATACGCAGTATTTT; CDR3 protein: CASRDRGRSTDTQYF